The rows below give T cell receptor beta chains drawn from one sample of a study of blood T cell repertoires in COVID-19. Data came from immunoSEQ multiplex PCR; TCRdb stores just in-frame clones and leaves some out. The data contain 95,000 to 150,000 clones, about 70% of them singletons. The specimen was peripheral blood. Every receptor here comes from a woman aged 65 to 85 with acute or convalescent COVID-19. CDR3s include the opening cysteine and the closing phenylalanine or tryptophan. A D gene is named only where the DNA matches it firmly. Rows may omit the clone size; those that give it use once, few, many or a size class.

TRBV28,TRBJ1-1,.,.,TGTGCCAGCAGTTTTAGCGCAGGTTCGAACACTGAAGCTTTCTTT,CASSFSAGSNTEAFF
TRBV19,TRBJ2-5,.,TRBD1,TGTGCCAGTAGTATGAGAGGGTCACCGGGGACAGGGGGCGCGGAGACCCAGTACTTC,CASSMRGSPGTGGAETQYF
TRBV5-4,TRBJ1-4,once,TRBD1,TGTGCCAGCAGCTTCGGACAGGGGGCCTTGGGTGCTGAAAAACTGTTTTTT,CASSFGQGALGAEKLFF
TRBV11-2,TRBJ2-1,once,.,TGTGCCAGCAGCTTTATGAGCTCCTACAATGAGCAGTTCTTC,CASSFMSSYNEQFF
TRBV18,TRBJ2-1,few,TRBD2,TGTGCCAGCTCACCTACTCCCGGGACTAGCGGGAGGAATGAGCAGTTCTTC,CASSPTPGTSGRNEQFF
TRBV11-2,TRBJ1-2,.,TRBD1,TGTGCCAGCAGCCAAGGACAGGGCCCGAACTATGGCTACACCTTC,CASSQGQGPNYGYTF
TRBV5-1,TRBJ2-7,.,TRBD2,TGCGCCAGCAGCGACTTAGCGGGCAACGAGCAGTACTTC,CASSDLAGNEQYF
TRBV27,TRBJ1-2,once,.,TGTGCCAGCAAGCGGGGTGAAAGCTACACCTTC,CASKRGESYTF
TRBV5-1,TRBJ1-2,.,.,TGCGCCAGCAGCTTCTCGGGTGTAGGCTATGGCTACACCTTC,CASSFSGVGYGYTF
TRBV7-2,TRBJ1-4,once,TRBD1,TGTGCCAGCAGCCAGCAACCCGGGGACAGGGGTGAAAAACTGTTTTTT,CASSQQPGDRGEKLFF
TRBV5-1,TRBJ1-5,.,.,TGCGCCAGCATAATCGAGGAGGGTGGACAGCCCCAGCATTTT,CASIIEEGGQPQHF
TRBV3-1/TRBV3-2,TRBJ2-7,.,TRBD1,TGTGCCAGCAGCCGCCATCCGGGACAGGGCCCCTACGAGCAGTACTTC,CASSRHPGQGPYEQYF
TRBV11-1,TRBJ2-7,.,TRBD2,TGTGCCAGCAGCTCCGGGACTAGCGGGAGATCCTACGAGCAGTACTTC,CASSSGTSGRSYEQYF
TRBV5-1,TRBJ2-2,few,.,TGCGCCAGCAGCTTGGCTGGGCCTCGGACTGGCACCGGGGAGCTGTTTTTT,CASSLAGPRTGTGELFF
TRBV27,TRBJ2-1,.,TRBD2,TGTGCCAGCAGACTTGGCGGGGGGTTGGCATCCAATGAGCAGTTCTTC,CASRLGGGLASNEQFF
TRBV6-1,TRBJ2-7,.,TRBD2,TGTGCCAGCAGTGACAGGACTAGCGGGAGCATCCCCTACGAGCAGTACTTC,CASSDRTSGSIPYEQYF
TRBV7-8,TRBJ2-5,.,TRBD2,TGTGCCAGCAGCACCCTAGCGGGGGGACACCAAGAGACCCAGTACTTC,CASSTLAGGHQETQYF
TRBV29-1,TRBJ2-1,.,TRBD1,TGCAGCGTTGAAACAGGGGTCCACAATGAGCAGTTCTTC,CSVETGVHNEQFF
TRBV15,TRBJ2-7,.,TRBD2,TGTGCCACCAGCGCCCTTGGGACTACCGAGCAGTACTTC,CATSALGTTEQYF
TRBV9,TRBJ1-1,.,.,TGTGCCAGCAGCCTCCGCGGTGACAGGAACACTGAAGCTTTCTTT,CASSLRGDRNTEAFF
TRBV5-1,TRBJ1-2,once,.,TGCGCCAGCACGAGGGCAGGGGCCAGCTATGGCTACACCTTC,CASTRAGASYGYTF
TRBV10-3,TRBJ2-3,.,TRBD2,TGTGCCATCAGTCAGACTAGCGGGAACACAGATACGCAGTATTTT,CAISQTSGNTDTQYF
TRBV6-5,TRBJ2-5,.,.,TGTGCCAGCAGTTACTCGAACAGGAATCAAGAGACCCAGTACTTC,CASSYSNRNQETQYF
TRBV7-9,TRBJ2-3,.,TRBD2,TGTGCCAGCAGCTTAGGAGTTCTAGCGGGGGACACAGATACGCAGTATTTT,CASSLGVLAGDTDTQYF
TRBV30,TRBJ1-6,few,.,TGTGCCTGGAGTGTACCCCCTTGGGCCCTTCCGAATTCACCCCTCCACTTT,CAWSVPPWALPNSPLHF
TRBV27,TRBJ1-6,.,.,TGTGCCAGCAGTTTAGGGGGCCCTTATAATTCACCCCTCCACTTT,CASSLGGPYNSPLHF
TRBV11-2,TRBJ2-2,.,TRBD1,TGTGCCAGCAGCTTACAGGGGGACACCGGGGAGCTGTTTTTT,CASSLQGDTGELFF
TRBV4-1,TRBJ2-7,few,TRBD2,TGCGCCAGCAGCCAAGACCGGACTAGCAGCCGGGGGGAGCAGTACTTC,CASSQDRTSSRGEQYF
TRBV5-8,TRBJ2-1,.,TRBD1,TGTGCCAGCAGATTGCCGGGACAGGGCGGCAATGAGCAGTTCTTC,CASRLPGQGGNEQFF
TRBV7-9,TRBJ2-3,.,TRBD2,TGTGCCAGCAGCCCCCCGGGACTAGCGGGGTCCACAGATACGCAGTATTTT,CASSPPGLAGSTDTQYF
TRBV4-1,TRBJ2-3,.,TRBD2,TGCGCCAGCAGCCTGGAGCGGGATCCCTTCGGGGAAGATACGCAGTATTTT,CASSLERDPFGEDTQYF
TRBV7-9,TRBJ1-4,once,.,TGTGCCAGCAGCAGTAAAGTGGCTGAAAAACTGTTTTTT,CASSSKVAEKLFF
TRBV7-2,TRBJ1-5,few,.,TGTGCCAGCAGCGGTAGGGGAGGGGCCAATCAGCCCCAGCATTTT,CASSGRGGANQPQHF
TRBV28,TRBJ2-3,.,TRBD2,TGTGCCAGCAGAATCCACCTTAGCGGGAGGGGGGATACGCAGTATTTT,CASRIHLSGRGDTQYF
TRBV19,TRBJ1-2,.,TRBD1,TGTGCCAGTAGCCGGGACAGGGAAAACTATGGCTACACCTTC,CASSRDRENYGYTF
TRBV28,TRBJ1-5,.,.,TGTGCCAGCAGTTTGCTGAGCAGGGTTACCAATCAGCCCCAGCATTTT,CASSLLSRVTNQPQHF
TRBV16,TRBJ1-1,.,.,TGTGCCAGCAGCCAAACACAAGTTGGGAACACTGAAGCTTTCTTT,CASSQTQVGNTEAFF
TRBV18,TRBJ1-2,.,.,TGTGCCAGCTCAGACGCGGGGTATGGCTACACCTTC,CASSDAGYGYTF
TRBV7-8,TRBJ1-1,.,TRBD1,TGTGCCAGCAGCCCGCCCGGGACAGTGAACACTGAAGCTTTCTTT,CASSPPGTVNTEAFF
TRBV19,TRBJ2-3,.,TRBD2,TGTGCCAGTAGTGTAACAGGGGAGGCAGCGGGAGGGCCGCGGAATACGCAGTATTTT,CASSVTGEAAGGPRNTQYF
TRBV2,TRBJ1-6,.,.,TGTGCCAGCAGTGTAATTCAGAGGAATTCACCCCTCCACTTT,CASSVIQRNSPLHF
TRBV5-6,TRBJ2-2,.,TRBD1,TGTGCCAGCAGCTTTGGGACAGGGGTCACCGGGGAGCTGTTTTTT,CASSFGTGVTGELFF
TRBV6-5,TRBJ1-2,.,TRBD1,TGTGCCAGCAGGGACAGGTGGGATGGCTACACCTTC,CASRDRWDGYTF
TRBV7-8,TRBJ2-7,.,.,TGTGCCAGCAGCTTAGGCGGCCGCAGGGTCGACGAGCAGTACTTC,CASSLGGRRVDEQYF
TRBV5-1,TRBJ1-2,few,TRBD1,TGCGCCAGCAGCCTAGGTCTTGGGACAGGAACTAACTATGGCTACACCTTC,CASSLGLGTGTNYGYTF
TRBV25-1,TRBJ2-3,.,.,TGTGCCGCCGAAGGGGAAGGAATAACAGATACGCAGTATTTT,CAAEGEGITDTQYF
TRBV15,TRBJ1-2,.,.,TGTGCCACCAGCAGAGATGGGGCCAGGGGCCATGGCTACACCTTC,CATSRDGARGHGYTF
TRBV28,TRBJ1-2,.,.,TGTGCCAGCAGTGGGGGGGCGGGAAACTATGGCTACACCTTC,CASSGGAGNYGYTF
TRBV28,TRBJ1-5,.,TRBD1,TGTGCCAGCAGGGGGACAGTTACCAGCAATCAGCCCCAGCATTTT,CASRGTVTSNQPQHF
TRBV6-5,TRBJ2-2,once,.,TGTGCCAGCAGTTACTCGCCTAGCACCGACACCGGGGAGCTGTTTTTT,CASSYSPSTDTGELFF
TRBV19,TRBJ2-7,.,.,TGTGCCAGTAGTATGCGGCAGGGTGGCGAGCAGTACTTC,CASSMRQGGEQYF
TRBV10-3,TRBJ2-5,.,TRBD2,TGTGCCATCGGACTAGCGGCCCAAGAGACCCAGTACTTC,CAIGLAAQETQYF